This T cell receptor (beta chain) was observed in a study of Graves' ophthalmopathy and Graves' hyperthyroidism. Findings and limits, study-wide: Blood also carried most expanded thyroid clonotypes exceeding 0.001 frequency.

The authors isolated PBMCs from approximately 10 ml of fresh peripheral blood. V was pared by 4 bases and J by 5 bases, with 11 bases between. The germline gives CDR1 WSHSY, CDR2 SAAADI. This CDR3 contains 13 residues. This clonotype was seen ten or more times. As yet, its antigen is unknown. The study amplified TCR beta CDR3 regions using RNA transcripts. The first-round RT-PCR employed HTBI primers together with the Qiagen OneStep RT-PCR kit. A multiplex PCR was then performed as the second round. TCRdb recomputed calls from the multiplex PCR reads with MiXCR, one row per CDR3 protein. Among 600,000 to 950,000 distinct CDR3 sequences listed, roughly 40% were seen once.

The specimen sequenced was peripheral blood. The TCR was taken from an adult man with Graves' ophthalmopathy. This sequence joins TRBV10-2 and TRBJ1-1; D is perhaps TRBD1 (6 bases). In DNA form, the CDR3 reads TGCGCCAGCAGTGGTAGGGGGGGGACTGAAGCTTTCTTT. This sequence encodes CASSGRGGTEAFF.